This paragraph covers one TCR beta chain sequence. The antigen is unknown. This record belongs to a study of T cells after yellow fever vaccination. Study results and limitations: Post-booster repertoires again held most primary-vaccination clones (roughly 96% CD4, roughly 89% CD8).

The CDR3 is 15 amino acids. With 3 bases removed from V and 7 bases from J, the gap between germline ends came to 15 bases. Via MiXCR, TCRdb re-called the 5' RACE reads, giving one row per CDR3 protein. The data contain about 500,000 distinct CDR3 sequences, about 17% of them seen just once; the ten biggest clones take up roughly 17%. V is TRBV12-3 or TRBV12-4 and J is TRBJ2-2; D is possibly TRBD2 (7 bases). This material consisted of PBMCs, taken less than 6 days after the first yellow fever vaccination. The receptor was isolated from a man between 18 and 35 years old who received the YFV17D yellow fever vaccine. This chain's CDR3 is CASSFGGAGDGELFF. The CDR3 DNA follows: TGTGCCAGCAGTTTTGGGGGGGCTGGGGACGGGGAGCTGTTTTTT.